These 29 T cell receptor beta chains came from one sample sequenced in a study of CD8 T cells in ankylosing spondylitis. TCRdb re-called the 5' RACE reads through MiXCR, storing one row per CDR3 protein. The top ten hold 9.5% to 15% of the sample, which has some 140,000 distinct CDR3 sequences, about 7.3% seen once. The sequencing sample was made of blood, either unsorted or a sorted T cell fraction (not recorded which). All receptors derive from a female donor with ankylosing spondylitis or in good health (not recorded which).

This clonotype was observed at least ten times. The V gene is TRBV12-3 or TRBV12-4, the J gene TRBJ2-5, with D perhaps matching TRBD2 (5 bases). The CDR3 has 15 residues. V was clipped by 6 bases and J by 1 base, with 15 bases between them. The CDR3 loop is CASSPPWRAQETQYF. In nucleotides, the CDR3 is TGTGCCAGCAGCCCCCCCTGGCGGGCCCAAGAGACCCAGTACTTC.

There are many counts of this clonotype. This chain joins TRBV6-2 or TRBV6-3 and TRBJ1-1; 11 bases fit TRBD1. There are 13 residues in the CDR3. Germline values: CDR1 MNHEY, CDR2 SVGEGT. Losses at the gene ends were 5 bases for V and 6 bases for J; bases not matched to a gene: 2. Here the CDR3 DNA reads TGTGCCAGCAGTAAGGACAGGGGGCCTGAAGCTTTCTTT. Its translation: CASSKDRGPEAFF.

This clonotype was counted ten times or more. The chain joins TRBV2 to TRBJ2-3; D gene uncertain. The V and J ends lost 4 bases and 5 bases respectively, with 13 bases between them. From germline, CDR1 is SNHLY and CDR2 FYNNEI. CDR3 length: 14 amino acids. DNA for the CDR3: TGTGCCAGCAGTGTAACCGGGCGTGGAGATACGCAGTATTTT. Its translation is CASSVTGRGDTQYF.

In this sample, this clonotype turned up many times. The rearrangement uses TRBV11-2 and TRBJ2-2; D not resolved. The V gene lost 0 bases and the J gene lost 3 bases, with 8 bases spanning the gap. The CDR3 is made up of 15 amino acids. CDR1 is SGHAT and CDR2 is FQNNGV in the germline V gene. The CDR3 nucleotides read TGTGCCAGCAGCTTAGATACCCCTTACACCGGGGAGCTGTTTTTT. It specifies CASSLDTPYTGELFF. Variable domain in full (rest from reference TRBV11-2 and TRBJ2-2): EAGVAQSPRYKIIEKRQSVAFWCNPISGHATLYWYQQILGQGPKLLIQFQNNGVVDDSQLPKDRFSAERLKGVDSTLKIQPAKLEDSAVYLCASSLDTPYTGELFFGEGSRLTVL.

This clonotype has just a few counts. The chain carries TRBV28 and TRBJ2-5, with a tentative D call TRBD1 (6 bases). CDR1 and CDR2 from the germline V gene are MDHEN and SYDVKM. This CDR3 spans 16 amino acids. V dropped 3 bases and J dropped 1 base, with 15 bases sitting between them. The CDR3 sequence: CASSFHFRDTQETQYF. The DNA for the CDR3 is TGTGCCAGCAGTTTCCACTTCCGGGACACCCAAGAGACCCAGTACTTC.

The sample holds a few counts of this clonotype. The CDR3 DNA is TGTGCCAGCGGGGGAGGGACAGCGAACCAAGAGACCCAGTACTTC. This sequence encodes CASGGGTANQETQYF. The chain couples TRBV28 to TRBJ2-5, with D perhaps TRBD1 or TRBD2 (7 bases each). V dropped 8 bases and J dropped 0 bases, with 16 bases sitting between them. CDR1 and CDR2 from the germline V gene are MDHEN and SYDVKM. The CDR3 totals 15 residues.

This clonotype came up a few times. The V call is TRBV20-1, the J call TRBJ1-4, with 7 bases aligning to TRBD1. V lost 4 bases and J lost 1; bases outside the gene matches: 12. CDR1 is DFQATT, CDR2 SNEGSKA, per germline (reference sequence). The CDR3 has 17 amino acids. CDR3 region: CSATDLRGQGTNEKLFF. DNA for the CDR3: TGCAGTGCTACCGACCTAAGGGGGCAAGGAACTAATGAAAAACTGTTTTTT.

Of note for this clonotype: This may arise from a read error, as a much more abundant clone is one base away. In DNA, the CDR3 is TGCGCCAGCAACATAGTGGGACCTCAAGAGACCCAGTACTTC. It is translated as CASNIVGPQETQYF. The V gene is TRBV5-1, the J gene TRBJ2-5; D is perhaps TRBD1 or TRBD2 (5 bases each). The CDR3 sequence is 14 residues long. Germline V gene data show CDR1 as SGHRS and CDR2 as YFSETQ. Trimming removed 6 bases at V and 2 bases at J, with 14 bases between.

This sequence joins TRBV20-1 and TRBJ1-2; 10 nucleotides match TRBD1. Germline V gene lookup returns CDR1 DFQATT and CDR2 SNEGSKA (reference sequence). There are 16 residues in the CDR3. With 6 bases clipped from V and 0 bases from J, the junction kept 10 bases outside the gene matches. The CDR3 loop reads CSAAYPGTGANYGYTF. CDR3 nucleotides: TGCAGTGCGGCTTATCCCGGGACAGGGGCTAACTATGGCTACACCTTC.

This clonotype was detected many times. The genes are TRBV27 and TRBJ2-3; a possible D gene is TRBD2 (6 bases). Germline V lookup: CDR1 MNHEY, CDR2 SMNVEV (reference sequence). Deletions cut 4 bases from V and 1 base from J, with 9 bases between. CDR3 size: 14 residues. The CDR3 nucleotides are TGTGCCAGCAGTTCGCGGGGCCGCACAGATACGCAGTATTTT. Translation: CASSSRGRTDTQYF.

The chain combines TRBV11-3 with TRBJ1-1; 11 bases match TRBD1. This CDR3 has 16 residues. CDR1 and CDR2 (germline): SGHNT, YENEEA. Trimming took 5 bases from V and 0 from J; bases not matched to a gene: 5. This CDR3 is CASSPGTGGMNTEAFF. Here the CDR3 DNA reads TGTGCCAGCAGCCCCGGGACAGGGGGTATGAACACTGAAGCTTTCTTT. The whole variable domain, filled in from reference TRBV11-3 and TRBJ1-1, reads EAGVVQSPRYKIIEKKQPVAFWCNPISGHNTLYWYLQNLGQGPELLIRYENEEAVDDSQLPKDRFSAERLKGVDSTLKIQPAELGDSAVYLCASSPGTGGMNTEAFFGQGTRLTVV.

In its sample, this clonotype was seen once. Since a much larger clone is just one base distant, this may be a read error. The J gene is TRBJ1-5, the V gene TRBV4-1; TRBD1 is a possible D gene (6 bases). Germline-derived CDR1 and CDR2 are MGHRA and YSYEKL. This CDR3 spans 16 amino acids. The CDR3 DNA is TGCGCCGGCAGCCAAGGGGCAGGGGCGGATAATCAGCCCCAGCATTTT. This gives the protein CAGSQGAGADNQPQHF.

The table lists this clonotype with many counts. This sequence joins TRBV5-1 and TRBJ1-1; 7 bases line up with TRBD1. Germline CDR1 is SGHRS and CDR2 is YFSETQ. The ends lost 3 bases at V and 1 base at J; junction bases unmatched: 6. The CDR3 is 15 amino acids. CDR3 DNA sequence: TGCGCCAGCAGCTCTACCGGGACAGAGAACACTGAAGCTTTCTTT. It specifies CASSSTGTENTEAFF.

Ten or more counts support this clonotype. The chain uses TRBV6-5 and TRBJ2-7; 7 nucleotides match TRBD2. With 0 bases clipped from V and 2 bases from J, the junction kept 7 bases outside the gene matches. Germline-derived CDR1 and CDR2 are MNHEY and SVGAGI. CDR3 length equals 16 residues. CDR3 amino acids: CASSYSFGGTTYEQYF. The CDR3 nucleotides read TGTGCCAGCAGTTACTCATTCGGGGGGACTACCTACGAGCAGTACTTC.

This clonotype was seen at least ten times. The gene calls are TRBV7-8 and TRBJ1-1, with D uncertain. V was trimmed by 1 base and J by 2 bases, leaving 11 bases between them. From germline, CDR1 is SGHVS and CDR2 FQNEAQ. This CDR3 is built from 15 residues. The CDR3: CASSLVPAGNTEAFF. CDR3 nucleotides: TGTGCCAGCAGCTTAGTTCCCGCAGGTAACACTGAAGCTTTCTTT. The full variable domain, completed using reference TRBV7-8 and TRBJ1-1, is GAGVSQSPRYKVAKRGQDVALRCDPISGHVSLFWYQQALGQGPEFLTYFQNEAQLDKSGLPSDRFFAERPEGSVSTLKIQRTQQEDSAVYLCASSLVPAGNTEAFFGQGTRLTVV.

This clonotype came up many times. The chain uses TRBV18 and TRBJ1-2, with TRBD1 as a possible D gene (6 bases). Looked up from germline, CDR1 is KGHSH and CDR2 is LQKENI. The CDR3 extends over 17 amino acids. V lost 5 bases and J lost 4, with 23 bases in between. The CDR3 sequence is CASSLAGTSNPSYGYTF. DNA of the CDR3: TGTGCCAGCTCATTAGCCGGGACATCTAATCCAAGCTATGGCTACACCTTC.

There are many counts of this clonotype. The chain carries TRBV9 and TRBJ2-3; 7 bases line up with TRBD1. The germline gives CDR1 SGDLS, CDR2 YYNGEE. V shed 0 bases and J 0 bases; nucleotides not matched to a gene: 1. The CDR3 sequence is 15 residues long. The chain's CDR3 is CASSVVGQSTDTQYF. CDR3 nucleotide sequence: TGTGCCAGCAGCGTAGTGGGACAGAGCACAGATACGCAGTATTTT.

This clonotype occurred many times. This rearrangement joins TRBV5-1 to TRBJ2-2, with 11 nucleotides matching TRBD2. Losses at the gene ends were 4 bases for V and 6 bases for J; bases not matched to a gene: 5. The CDR3 is 15 residues long. Germline V gene lookup returns CDR1 SGHRS and CDR2 YFSETQ. The CDR3 reads CASSPTSGAAGELFF. DNA of the CDR3: TGCGCCAGCAGCCCGACTAGCGGGGCTGCCGGGGAGCTGTTTTTT.

This clonotype has at least ten counts. This chain uses TRBV5-1 with TRBJ2-7; 7 nucleotides agree with TRBD1. CDR1 and CDR2 (germline): SGHRS, YFSETQ. The CDR3 is 15 residues long. With 2 bases clipped from V and 3 bases from J, the junction kept 8 bases outside the gene matches. The CDR3, as DNA: TGCGCCAGCAGCTTTGCGACAGGGAAAAGCTACGAGCAGTACTTC. It encodes CASSFATGKSYEQYF. Based on the CDR3 plus reference TRBV5-1 and TRBJ2-7, the full variable domain is KAGVTQTPRYLIKTRGQQVTLSCSPISGHRSVSWYQQTPGQGLQFLFEYFSETQRNKGNFPGRFSGRQFSNSRSEMNVSTLELGDSALYLCASSFATGKSYEQYFGPGTRLTVT.

At least ten counts were recorded for this clonotype. V is TRBV7-9 and J is TRBJ1-5, with TRBD1 matching over 7 bases. The V and J ends lost 8 bases and 5 bases, in that order; junction bases with no gene match: 6. The V gene's germline CDR1 is SEHNR and CDR2 FQNEAQ (reference sequence). The CDR3 extends over 13 amino acids. CDR3 in amino acids: CASAGQSDQPQHF. The DNA for the CDR3 is TGTGCCAGCGCGGGACAGTCAGATCAGCCCCAGCATTTT.

Many counts were recorded for this clonotype. The chain combines TRBV18 with TRBJ1-2; weak D call: TRBD1 (6 bases). Trimming removed 2 bases at V and 2 bases at J, with 12 bases between. Germline values: CDR1 KGHSH, CDR2 LQKENI. CDR3 size: 15 residues. CDR3 sequence: CASSPRPGHNYGYTF. The DNA for the CDR3 is TGTGCCAGCTCACCAAGGCCGGGACACAACTATGGCTACACCTTC.

This clonotype occurred a few times. This chain connects TRBV5-5 to TRBJ2-2; D not certain. V lost 4 bases and J lost 0, with 1 base in between. In germline, CDR1 is SGHKS, CDR2 YYEKEE (reference sequence). The CDR3 is 12 amino acids. CDR3 loop: CASSANTGELFF. CDR3 coding DNA: TGTGCCAGCAGCGCGAACACCGGGGAGCTGTTTTTT.

The J gene is TRBJ2-3, the V gene TRBV7-3; D is ambiguous. The CDR3 has 13 residues. Germline V gene lookup returns CDR1 SGHTA and CDR2 FQGTGA. Trimming pared 5 bases from V and 6 bases from J, leaving 12 bases between. In DNA form, the CDR3 reads TGTGCCAGCAGCCCCGAAAATTCGGATACGCAGTATTTT. This gives the protein CASSPENSDTQYF.

This clonotype was counted many times. V and J are TRBV27 and TRBJ2-2; D is possibly TRBD1 (6 bases). CDR1 and CDR2 (germline): MNHEY, SMNVEV (reference sequence). The CDR3 consists of 16 residues. Trimming cost V 0 bases and J 4 bases, with 12 bases left between them. The CDR3: CASSLSSPGATGELFF. The CDR3, as DNA: TGTGCCAGCAGTTTATCGAGCCCAGGGGCCACCGGGGAGCTGTTTTTT.

This clonotype was seen at least ten times. The chain recombines TRBV5-6 with TRBJ1-1; 9 bases match TRBD1. This CDR3 is built from 21 residues. The germline V gene encodes CDR1 SGHDT and CDR2 YYEEEE. Trimming at V came to 4 bases and at J to 1 base, leaving 23 bases not matched to a gene. CDR3: CASSQHGPWTGAGIGNTEAFF. The CDR3 nucleotides read TGTGCCAGCAGCCAACACGGTCCTTGGACAGGGGCAGGAATCGGGAACACTGAAGCTTTCTTT.

This clonotype has at least ten counts. The V gene is TRBV6-2 or TRBV6-3, the J gene TRBJ2-7, with TRBD1 matching over 8 bases. Germline V gives CDR1 MNHEY, CDR2 SVGEGT. CDR3 size: 15 residues. J gave up 3 bases and V 2 bases, and 6 bases lay outside the gene matches. CDR3 region: CASSYRTGNLYEQYF. The CDR3 nucleotides are TGTGCCAGCAGTTACCGGACAGGGAACCTCTACGAGCAGTACTTC.

This clonotype was found many times. V and J are TRBV20-1 and TRBJ1-1, with D unresolved. Germline V gives CDR1 DFQATT, CDR2 SNEGSKA (reference sequence). This CDR3 is built from 15 residues. V was shortened by 0 bases and J by 1 base, with 12 bases between the two germline ends. This CDR3 reads CSARDPSQRNTEAFF. CDR3 bases: TGCAGTGCTAGAGATCCCTCTCAGAGGAACACTGAAGCTTTCTTT.

This clonotype was recorded many times. The chain couples TRBV20-1 to TRBJ2-1, with TRBD1 matching over 7 bases. Germline-derived CDR1 and CDR2 are DFQATT and SNEGSKA (reference sequence). The CDR3 consists of 13 residues. J gave up 8 bases and V 5 bases, and 9 bases lay outside the gene matches. CDR3 in DNA: TGCAGTGCTCACAGGGGAAGAGAATATGAGCAGTTCTTC. Amino acid sequence: CSAHRGREYEQFF.

This clonotype was counted many times. The rearrangement links TRBV19 to TRBJ2-7, with D uncertain. Germline V gene data show CDR1 as LNHDA and CDR2 as SQIVND (reference sequence). The length of the CDR3 is 15 residues. V shed 2 bases and J shed 0 bases, with 11 bases lying between them. This CDR3 reads CASSIPGASSYEQYF. As DNA, the CDR3 is TGTGCCAGTAGTATACCAGGAGCTAGCTCCTACGAGCAGTACTTC. Full variable domain (remainder filled in from reference TRBV19 and TRBJ2-7): DGGITQSPKYLFRKEGQNVTLSCEQNLNHDAMYWYRQDPGQGLRLIYYSQIVNDFQKGDIAEGYSVSREKKESFPLTVTSAQKNPTAFYLCASSIPGASSYEQYFGPGTRLTVT.